The clone carrying this TCR beta chain is deemed medium-sized. With two-round multiplex PCR, TCR beta CDR3 sequences were amplified from genomic DNA. It was primers specific to each TRBV and TRBJ gene that first-round PCR used. TCRdb reanalysed the multiplex PCR reads using MiXCR and keeps one entry per CDR3 protein. Of 11,000 to 15,000 distinct CDR3 sequences listed, more than 35% are singletons. These data belong to a study of prognosis after radiotherapy for stage I lung cancer. Patients were uniformly node-negative by CT and PET/CT and had received no prior chemotherapy or radiotherapy, with no other malignancies. V was pared by 8 bases and J by 1 base, with 5 bases of the junction left unmatched. CDR1 is MDHEN and CDR2 is SYDVKM in the germline V gene. The CDR3 is made up of 14 amino acids.

The rearrangement links TRBV28 to TRBJ2-3, with 8 bases matching TRBD2. The clonotype originates from a donor aged 50 or older with non-small cell lung cancer. The specimen was PBMCs, collected before or after stereotactic body radiation therapy (not recorded which). CDR3 nucleotides: TGTGCCAGCTCCCCGGGGGGGGGCACAGATACGCAGTATTTT. The encoded protein is CASSPGGGTDTQYF.